Listed here are 17 T cell receptor beta chains from one sample, sequenced in a study of regulatory T cells in long-lasting Graves disease. Relying on iRepertoire HTBI primers and Arm-PCR of CDR3 regions, the team built TCR beta libraries. MiXCR, applied by TCRdb to the multiplex PCR reads, yields one record per CDR3 protein. The repertoire has a few hundred thousand distinct CDR3 sequences, roughly 23% of them found once; the top ten carry around 30%. Time point reported: persistent/refractory GD, antithyroid drugs over 5 years with positive TRAb. Extracted RNA from PBMCs served as the source of the TCR library. The sequencing used peripheral blood mononuclear cells (PBMCs), collected when the disease was refractory, from a patient treated with antithyroid drugs. All receptors derive from a woman between 35 and 50 years old with Graves disease.

There are many counts of this clonotype. The chain carries TRBV25-1 and TRBJ2-7; 14 nucleotides agree with TRBD2. Germline lookup yields CDR1 MGHDK and CDR2 SYGVNS. The CDR3 is 16 residues long. The junction had 6 bases not matched to a gene; V was cut back by 2 bases and J by 6 bases. The CDR3 protein is CASSEIPGLAGVEQYF. As DNA, the CDR3 is TGTGCCAGCAGTGAAATTCCGGGACTAGCGGGAGTCGAGCAGTACTTC.

This clonotype was picked up many times. The genes are TRBV24-1 and TRBJ1-1; D unclear. Trimming removed 4 bases at V and 1 base at J, with 6 bases between. This CDR3 has 13 residues. Germline values: CDR1 KGHDR, CDR2 SFDVKD. The CDR3 DNA is TGTGCCACCAGTGACCCTCAGAACACTGAAGCTTTCTTT. It translates to CATSDPQNTEAFF.

This clonotype was detected a few times. DNA for the CDR3: TGTGCCAGCAGCATAGCGGGAGGGCCCGACTACGAGCAGTACTTC. Its protein product is CASSIAGGPDYEQYF. The V call is TRBV28, the J call TRBJ2-7, with TRBD2 matching 11 bases. The CDR3 spans 15 residues. With 6 bases clipped from V and 3 bases from J, the junction kept 7 bases outside the gene matches. Germline V lookup: CDR1 MDHEN, CDR2 SYDVKM.

The CDR3 protein is CASSDGTSGRDTQYF. CDR3 bases: TGTGCCAGCAGTGACGGGACTAGCGGGAGAGATACGCAGTATTTT. The gene calls are TRBV2 and TRBJ2-3; 14 bases are a match to TRBD2. After removal of 3 bases from V and 5 bases from J, the junction contained 1 base not matched to a gene. This CDR3 comprises 15 residues. In germline, CDR1 is SNHLY, CDR2 FYNNEI.

This clonotype has a handful of counts. The V and J genes are TRBV9 and TRBJ1-1; 7 bases are a match to TRBD1. The CDR3 covers 13 residues. From germline, CDR1 is SGDLS and CDR2 YYNGEE. The V and J ends lost 3 bases and 5 bases, in that order; junction bases with no gene match: 4. The CDR3 here is CASSEQGWTEAFF. In nucleotides, the CDR3 is TGTGCCAGCAGCGAACAGGGGTGGACTGAAGCTTTCTTT. Complete variable domain (other parts from reference TRBV9 and TRBJ1-1): DSGVTQTPKHLITATGQRVTLRCSPRSGDLSVYWYQQSLDQGLQFLIQYYNGEERAKGNILERFSAQQFPDLHSELNLSSLELGDSALYFCASSEQGWTEAFFGQGTRLTVV.

There are many counts of this clonotype. The gene calls are TRBV15 and TRBJ2-4; TRBD2 might be the D (7 bases). The CDR3 loop spans 16 amino acids. CDR1 and CDR2 from the germline V gene are LNHNV and YYDKDF (reference sequence). V lost 9 bases, J lost 6 bases, and 24 bases lay in between. CDR3 coding DNA: TGTGCCACGACGGGAGGAGGGACACCCTTCCCAAACATTCAGTACTTC. This encodes CATTGGGTPFPNIQYF.

This clonotype has at least ten counts. The chain employs TRBV6-1 and TRBJ2-2; 9 nucleotides agree with TRBD2. After removal of 8 bases from V and 0 bases from J, the junction contained 13 bases not matched to a gene. Per germline, CDR1 MNHNS and CDR2 SASEGT. The CDR3 has 18 amino acids. In DNA form, the CDR3 reads TGTGCCAGCGGCTGGCGGGAGGGCCGTACGTCGAACACCGGGGAGCTGTTTTTT. Protein sequence: CASGWREGRTSNTGELFF.

This clonotype has a count of ten or more. The V call is TRBV28, the J call TRBJ2-7; 7 bases agree with TRBD2. V lost 6 bases and J lost 3; bases outside the gene matches: 17. Germline V gene sequence: CDR1 MDHEN, CDR2 SYDVKM. CDR3 length: 17 amino acids. DNA for the CDR3: TGTGCCAGCAGCACAATGAGGGGACTACCTACCTTCTACGAGCAGTACTTC. Translation gives CASSTMRGLPTFYEQYF.

The V call is TRBV28, the J call TRBJ2-4, with TRBD2 identical over 8 bases. The germline gives CDR1 MDHEN, CDR2 SYDVKM. This CDR3 contains 18 residues. V gave up 5 bases and J gave up 2 bases; unmatched junction bases: 14. DNA for the CDR3: TGTGCCAGCAGTATTGAAGCGGGAGCTTCTCAGCCCAAAAACATTCAGTACTTC. Its protein is CASSIEAGASQPKNIQYF.

This clonotype was detected many times. The chain employs TRBV6-5 and TRBJ1-4; no firm D call. Germline lookup yields CDR1 MNHEY and CDR2 SVGAGI. The V and J ends lost 2 bases and 5 bases respectively, with 6 bases between them. The CDR3 contains 13 residues. Here the CDR3 DNA reads TGTGCCAGCAGTTACAGCGTAAATGAAAAACTGTTTTTT. It codes for CASSYSVNEKLFF.

This clonotype was picked up one time. A much larger clone is a single base away; this may be a read error. This rearrangement joins TRBV28 to TRBJ1-3; no definite D call. Germline-derived CDR1 and CDR2 are MDHEN and SYDVKM. V dropped 4 bases and J dropped 0 bases, with 13 bases sitting between them. The CDR3 is made up of 16 amino acids. CDR3 DNA sequence: TGTGCCAGCAGTTCTACCCCTTCGGCCTCTGGAAACACCATATATTTT. Amino acids: CASSSTPSASGNTIYF.

Many counts were recorded for this clonotype. CDR3 residues: CASSSRAGTQYF. Here the CDR3 DNA reads TGTGCCAGCAGTTCCAGGGCGGGGACCCAGTACTTC. The chain combines TRBV6-5 with TRBJ2-5; either TRBD1 or TRBD2 may supply D (5 bases each). Trimming took 4 bases from V and 7 from J, leaving 10 bases between them. This CDR3 is 12 amino acids long. From germline, CDR1 is MNHEY and CDR2 SVGAGI.

This clonotype was found many times. This sequence joins TRBV2 and TRBJ2-7; D is undetermined. Germline-derived CDR1 and CDR2 are SNHLY and FYNNEI. The CDR3 has 15 amino acids. The V gene lost 7 bases and the J gene lost 6 bases, with 22 bases spanning the gap. The CDR3 region is CASNLRLTVGREQYF. The CDR3 bases are TGTGCCAGCAATCTTCGCCTTACGGTTGGTCGCGAGCAGTACTTC.

The chain joins TRBV7-9 to TRBJ1-1; D possibly corresponds to TRBD1 (6 bases). V was shortened by 5 bases and J by 0 bases, with 19 bases between the two germline ends. The CDR3 loop spans 17 amino acids. Germline CDR1 and CDR2: SEHNR and FQNEAQ (reference sequence). The CDR3 region is CASSPRPGTSMNTEAFF. CDR3 nucleotide sequence: TGTGCCAGCAGCCCCCGTCCCGGGACAAGTATGAACACTGAAGCTTTCTTT. Based on the CDR3 plus reference TRBV7-9 and TRBJ1-1, the full variable domain is DTGVSQNPRHKITKRGQNVTFRCDPISEHNRLYWYRQTLGQGPEFLTYFQNEAQLEKSRLLSDRFSAERPKGSFSTLEIQRTEQGDSAMYLCASSPRPGTSMNTEAFFGQGTRLTVV.

This clonotype was seen just once. The chain links TRBV7-3 to TRBJ2-3, with a weak D call TRBD2 (5 bases). Germline lookup yields CDR1 SGHTA and CDR2 FQGTGA. Trimming cost V 3 bases and J 0 bases, with 7 bases left between them. The CDR3 covers 14 residues. The CDR3 sequence is CASSLDLSTDTQYF. The CDR3 DNA reads TGTGCCAGCAGCTTGGACTTAAGCACAGATACGCAGTATTTT. The full variable domain, with the rest looked up from reference TRBV7-3 and TRBJ2-3, is GAGVSQTPSNKVTEKGKYVELRCDPISGHTALYWYRQSLGQGPEFLIYFQGTGAADDSGLPNDRFFAVRPEGSVSTLKIQRTERGDSAVYLCASSLDLSTDTQYFGPGTRLTVL.

The chain is built from TRBV4-1 and TRBJ1-1; 8 bases fit TRBD1. Germline CDR1 and CDR2: MGHRA and YSYEKL. The ends lost 4 bases at V and 4 bases at J; junction bases unmatched: 5. CDR3 size: 14 residues. CDR3 sequence: CASSRRTGRTEAFF. CDR3 nucleotides: TGCGCCAGCAGCCGGAGGACAGGGCGCACTGAAGCTTTCTTT.

This clonotype occurred many times. This sequence joins TRBV29-1 and TRBJ1-2, with TRBD1 as a possible D gene (6 bases). The germline V gene encodes CDR1 SQVTM and CDR2 ANQGSEA. V gave up 2 bases and J gave up 5 bases, with 9 bases separating them. CDR3 length equals 12 residues. CDR3 DNA sequence: TGCAGCGTTGAAAACAGGGCGTATGGCTACACCTTC. Protein sequence: CSVENRAYGYTF.